This TCR beta chain was found in a study of OX40 agonist ivuxolimab in advanced cancers. Study as a whole: Of mixed ages from about 23 to 79 and averaging about 56 years, the group was just under 85% male.

Repertoires were generated with immunoSEQ multiplex PCR, while TCRdb's copy carries only in-frame clones and drops some. The table lists 57,000 or so clones, around 90% of them singletons. Points from the study as a whole: The 0.1-3.0 mg/kg partial responders had among the lowest clonal expansion.

Autoimmune disease history or systemic immunosuppression meant exclusion. A word on this clone: What it binds is not known. The same CDR3 also results from other DNA sequences found in this sample.

The TCR was taken from an adult with an advanced solid tumor such as melanoma, head and neck, liver or kidney cancer. The specimen was CD4+ or CD8+ T cells sorted from blood, collected in a trial of the OX40 agonist ivuxolimab.

As DNA, the CDR3 is TGTGCCAGCTCACCACGTTCGGAGACCCAGTACTTC. Encoded protein: CASSPRSETQYF. The genes are TRBV18 and TRBJ2-5, with D unresolved. This CDR3 contains 12 residues. The germline CDR1 and CDR2 sequences are KGHSH and LQKENI. The V end lost 1 base, the J end lost 5 bases, and 5 bases lay between the germline ends.